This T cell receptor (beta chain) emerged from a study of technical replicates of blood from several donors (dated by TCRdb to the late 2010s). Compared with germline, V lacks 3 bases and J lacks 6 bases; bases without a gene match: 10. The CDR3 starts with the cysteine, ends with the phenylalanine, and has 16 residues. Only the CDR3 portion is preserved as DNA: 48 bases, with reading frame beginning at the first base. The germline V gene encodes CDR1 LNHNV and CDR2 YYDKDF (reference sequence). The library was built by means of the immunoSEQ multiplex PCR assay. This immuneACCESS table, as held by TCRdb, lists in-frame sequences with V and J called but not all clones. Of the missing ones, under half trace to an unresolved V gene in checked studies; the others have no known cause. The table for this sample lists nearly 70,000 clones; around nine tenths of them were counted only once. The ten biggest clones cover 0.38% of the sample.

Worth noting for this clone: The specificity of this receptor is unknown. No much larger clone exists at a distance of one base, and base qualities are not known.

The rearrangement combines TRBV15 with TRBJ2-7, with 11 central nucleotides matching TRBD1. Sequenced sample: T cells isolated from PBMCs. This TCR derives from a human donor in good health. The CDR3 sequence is CATSSLGQGVSPEQYF. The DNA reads TGTGCCACCAGCAGCCTGGGACAGGGGGTTTCGCCCGAGCAGTACTTC.